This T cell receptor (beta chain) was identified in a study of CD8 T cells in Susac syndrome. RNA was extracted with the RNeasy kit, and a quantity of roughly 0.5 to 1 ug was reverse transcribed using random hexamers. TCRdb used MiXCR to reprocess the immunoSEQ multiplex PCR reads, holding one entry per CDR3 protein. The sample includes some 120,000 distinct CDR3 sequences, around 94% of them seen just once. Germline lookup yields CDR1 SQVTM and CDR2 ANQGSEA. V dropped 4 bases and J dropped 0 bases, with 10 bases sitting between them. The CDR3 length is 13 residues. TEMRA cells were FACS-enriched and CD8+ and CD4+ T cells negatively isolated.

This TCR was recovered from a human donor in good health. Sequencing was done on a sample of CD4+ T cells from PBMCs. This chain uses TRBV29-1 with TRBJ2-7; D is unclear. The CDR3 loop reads CSVVSGASYEQYF. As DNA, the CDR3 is TGCAGCGTTGTATCAGGAGCCTCCTACGAGCAGTACTTC.